This passage covers 7 T cell receptor beta chains from one sample sequenced in a study of OX40 agonist ivuxolimab in advanced cancers. Libraries were prepared by immunoSEQ multiplex PCR; TCRdb keeps only in-frame clonotypes and omits some of them. This sample carries tens of thousands of clones, approximately 90% of them seen once, and the ten largest clones take about 0.2%. The starting material was CD4+ or CD8+ T cells sorted from blood, obtained in a trial of the OX40 agonist ivuxolimab. Receptors were obtained from an adult with an advanced solid tumor such as melanoma, head and neck, liver or kidney cancer.

V and J are TRBV6-5 and TRBJ2-1; TRBD1 aligns across 9 bases. There are 13 residues in the CDR3. J gave up 8 bases and V 7 bases, and 6 bases lay outside the gene matches. Germline V lookup: CDR1 MNHEY, CDR2 SVGAGI. CDR3: CASIGTGRDEQFF. The CDR3 nucleotides read TGTGCCAGCATTGGGACAGGGAGGGATGAGCAGTTCTTC.

The sample holds a few counts of this clone. This chain uses TRBV30 with TRBJ1-3; D gene ambiguous. With 4 bases removed from V and 5 bases from J, the gap between germline ends came to 12 bases. CDR1 is GTSNPN, CDR2 SVGIG, per germline (reference sequence). The CDR3 runs 13 residues. The DNA of the CDR3 is TGTGCCTGGACCCAACAAGGCCGAAACACCATATATTTT. Amino acid sequence: CAWTQQGRNTIYF.

V usage is TRBV4-1 and J usage is TRBJ1-2; 7 nucleotides line up with TRBD1. The CDR3 covers 15 residues. CDR1 and CDR2 (germline): MGHRA, YSYEKL. V trimming: 0 bases; J trimming: 2 bases; junction bases outside the gene matches: 3. The CDR3 loop reads CASSQDTRGNYGYTF. CDR3 in DNA: TGCGCCAGCAGCCAAGACACCAGGGGGAACTATGGCTACACCTTC.

This clone was seen only once. V usage is TRBV19 and J usage is TRBJ2-2, with D perhaps matching TRBD1 (7 bases). This CDR3 has 16 residues. Germline-derived CDR1 and CDR2 are LNHDA and SQIVND (reference sequence). Trimming cost V 3 bases and J 6 bases, with 17 bases left between them. CDR3 loop: CASSMASGGRSGELFF. The CDR3 DNA is TGTGCCAGTAGTATGGCGTCAGGGGGGAGATCCGGGGAGCTGTTTTTT.

The CDR3 sequence: CASSPLRASGNTIYF. The CDR3 DNA reads TGTGCCAGCTCACCTTTGAGGGCCTCTGGAAACACCATATATTTT. The chain joins TRBV18 to TRBJ1-3; D uncertain. This CDR3 is 15 amino acids long. V lost 3 bases and J lost 0, with 9 bases in between. Germline V gives CDR1 KGHSH, CDR2 LQKENI.

V usage is TRBV6-1 and J usage is TRBJ2-7, with D unclear. The CDR3 length is 11 residues. Germline V CDR1 and CDR2: MNHNS, SASEGT. With 10 bases removed from V and 2 bases from J, the gap between germline ends came to 9 bases. CDR3 DNA sequence: TGTGCCACCTGGAGCCCCTACGAGCAGTACTTC. This encodes CATWSPYEQYF.

The V call is TRBV30, the J call TRBJ1-5; D gene ambiguous. Looked up from germline, CDR1 is GTSNPN and CDR2 is SVGIG (reference sequence). Trimming took off 5 bases at V and 4 bases at J, with 12 bases between the two ends. CDR3 length: 13 residues. Here the CDR3 DNA reads TGTGCCTGGGCCGGCAATCTAAATCAGCCCCAGCATTTT. Its translation is CAWAGNLNQPQHF. Full variable domain (outside the CDR3, taken from reference TRBV30 and TRBJ1-5): SQTIHQWPATLVQPVGSPLSLECTVEGTSNPNLYWYRQAAGRGLQLLFYSVGIGQISSEVPQNLSASRPQDRQFILSSKKLLLSDSGFYLCAWAGNLNQPQHFGDGTRLSIL.